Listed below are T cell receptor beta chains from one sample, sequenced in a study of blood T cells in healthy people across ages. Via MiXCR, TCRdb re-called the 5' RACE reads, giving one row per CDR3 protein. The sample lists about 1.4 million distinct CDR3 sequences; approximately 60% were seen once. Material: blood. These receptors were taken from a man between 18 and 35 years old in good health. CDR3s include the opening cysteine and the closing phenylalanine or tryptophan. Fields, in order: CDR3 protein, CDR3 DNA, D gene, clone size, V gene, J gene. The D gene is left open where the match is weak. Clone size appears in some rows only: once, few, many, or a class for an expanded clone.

CDR3: CASSLQDRGPYEQYF
DNA: TGTGCCAGCAGCTTACAGGACAGGGGCCCCTACGAGCAGTACTTC
D: TRBD1
size: few
V: TRBV7-9
J: TRBJ2-7

CDR3: CASSSVSGAPYEQYF
DNA: TGTGCCAGCAGCTCCGTCAGCGGGGCCCCCTACGAGCAGTACTTC
D: TRBD2
size: NA
V: TRBV7-2
J: TRBJ2-7

CDR3: CASSATGGWGYTF
DNA: TGTGCCAGCAGCGCAACAGGGGGCTGGGGCTACACCTTC
D: TRBD1
size: NA
V: TRBV9
J: TRBJ1-2

CDR3: CASTDRPYGYTF
DNA: TGTGCCAGCACCGACAGGCCATATGGCTACACCTTC
D: NA
size: NA
V: TRBV6-1
J: TRBJ1-2

CDR3: CASSFGPRGAFPYEQYF
DNA: TGTGCCAGCAGCTTCGGGCCAAGGGGAGCGTTCCCCTACGAGCAGTACTTC
D: NA
size: NA
V: TRBV7-2
J: TRBJ2-7

CDR3: CASSYSISGGGGYNEQFF
DNA: TGTGCCAGCAGTTACTCGATTTCTGGCGGGGGGGGCTACAATGAGCAGTTCTTC
D: TRBD2
size: NA
V: TRBV6-5
J: TRBJ2-1

CDR3: CASSQDTSKVGNEQFF
DNA: TGTGCCAGCAGCCAAGATACTAGTAAGGTGGGCAATGAGCAGTTCTTC
D: NA
size: few
V: TRBV4-2
J: TRBJ2-1

CDR3: CAITGTGEGADTQYF
DNA: TGTGCCATCACCGGGACGGGAGAGGGGGCAGATACGCAGTATTTT
D: NA
size: NA
V: TRBV10-3
J: TRBJ2-3

CDR3: CASRPPGTGGNEQYF
DNA: TGTGCCAGCAGGCCCCCCGGGACAGGGGGCAATGAGCAGTACTTC
D: TRBD1
size: NA
V: TRBV7-2
J: TRBJ2-7

CDR3: CAISESRDSPLHF
DNA: TGTGCCATCAGTGAGTCTAGGGACTCACCCCTCCACTTT
D: NA
size: NA
V: TRBV10-3
J: TRBJ1-6

CDR3: CSARDPTRRGIMQFF
DNA: TGCAGTGCTAGAGATCCGACACGGCGGGGGATTATGCAGTTCTTC
D: TRBD2
size: few
V: TRBV20-1
J: TRBJ2-1

CDR3: CASSFGENSYEQYF
DNA: TGTGCCAGCAGCTTTGGGGAGAACTCCTACGAGCAGTACTTC
D: NA
size: few
V: TRBV5-4
J: TRBJ2-7

CDR3: CSALGQGGFYGYTF
DNA: TGCAGTGCCCTCGGACAGGGGGGGTTCTATGGCTACACCTTC
D: TRBD1
size: once
V: TRBV20-1
J: TRBJ1-2

CDR3: CASSQDRGAEQFF
DNA: TGTGCCAGCAGCCAAGATCGGGGGGCTGAGCAGTTCTTC
D: NA
size: few
V: TRBV3-1
J: TRBJ2-1

CDR3: CASSQSGGTNYGYTF
DNA: TGCGCCAGCAGCCAATCGGGCGGGACCAACTATGGCTACACCTTC
D: NA
size: NA
V: TRBV4-3
J: TRBJ1-2

CDR3: CASRGPIGRGGETQYF
DNA: TGTGCCAGCAGAGGTCCCATAGGGCGAGGAGGAGAGACCCAGTACTTC
D: NA
size: NA
V: TRBV7-9
J: TRBJ2-5

CDR3: CSVGRTTEAFF
DNA: TGCAGCGTTGGCAGAACCACTGAAGCTTTCTTT
D: NA
size: NA
V: TRBV29-1
J: TRBJ1-1

CDR3: CASSWLIATSGPVTYEQYF
DNA: TGTGCCAGCAGTTGGCTAATTGCGACTAGCGGGCCTGTTACCTACGAGCAGTACTTC
D: TRBD2
size: few
V: TRBV6-5
J: TRBJ2-7

CDR3: CSVDFSGVNEQFF
DNA: TGCAGCGTTGACTTTTCCGGGGTAAATGAGCAGTTCTTC
D: NA
size: NA
V: TRBV29-1
J: TRBJ2-1

CDR3: CSADRTGRADTQYF
DNA: TGCAGTGCCGACCGGACAGGGAGGGCCGATACGCAGTATTTT
D: NA
size: few
V: TRBV20-1
J: TRBJ2-3

CDR3: CSAELAGPNEQFF
DNA: TGCAGCGCCGAGCTAGCGGGGCCCAATGAACAGTTCTTC
D: TRBD2
size: NA
V: TRBV29-1
J: TRBJ2-1

CDR3: CASSSFFPDEQFF
DNA: TGTGCCAGCAGTTCCTTTTTTCCAGATGAGCAGTTCTTC
D: NA
size: NA
V: TRBV6-2/TRBV6-3
J: TRBJ2-1

CDR3: CASSQGTLALIHNEQFF
DNA: TGCGCCAGCAGCCAAGGAACACTAGCCCTTATCCACAATGAGCAGTTCTTC
D: NA
size: once
V: TRBV4-1
J: TRBJ2-1

CDR3: CASSRRDGNNEQFF
DNA: TGTGCCAGCAGCCGCCGGGACGGTAACAATGAGCAGTTCTTC
D: NA
size: few
V: TRBV7-2
J: TRBJ2-1

CDR3: CASSSQNYRGRGATNEKLFF
DNA: TGTGCCAGCTCTTCCCAAAACTACAGGGGACGTGGTGCAACTAATGAAAAACTGTTTTTT
D: TRBD1
size: NA
V: TRBV18
J: TRBJ1-4

CDR3: CASSEYSGENTEAFF
DNA: TGTGCCAGCAGTGAATATTCCGGGGAGAACACTGAAGCTTTCTTT
D: NA
size: NA
V: TRBV25-1
J: TRBJ1-1

CDR3: CSASLPGSGEQYF
DNA: TGCAGCGCTAGCCTGCCGGGGAGTGGCGAGCAGTACTTC
D: NA
size: NA
V: TRBV29-1
J: TRBJ2-7

CDR3: CASSQAGLPSEQYF
DNA: TGTGCCAGCAGCCAAGCGGGGCTGCCTTCCGAGCAGTACTTC
D: NA
size: NA
V: TRBV14
J: TRBJ2-7

CDR3: CASGLSTTSGRSTETQYF
DNA: TGTGCTAGTGGTTTGTCTACGACTAGCGGGAGGTCCACAGAGACCCAGTACTTC
D: TRBD2
size: NA
V: TRBV12-5
J: TRBJ2-5

CDR3: CASSFLGSGYGYTF
DNA: TGTGCCAGCAGTTTCCTAGGATCCGGTTATGGCTACACCTTC
D: NA
size: NA
V: TRBV6-2/TRBV6-3
J: TRBJ1-2

CDR3: CASSLGGRSYNEQFF
DNA: TGTGCCAGCAGCTTAGGGGGAAGATCCTACAATGAGCAGTTCTTC
D: NA
size: many
V: TRBV7-9
J: TRBJ2-1

CDR3: CASSLAGMDETQYF
DNA: TGCGCCAGCAGCTTAGCAGGAATGGACGAGACCCAGTACTTC
D: NA
size: NA
V: TRBV5-1
J: TRBJ2-5

CDR3: CASSETRGVAYEQYF
DNA: TGTGCCAGCAGTGAAACCCGAGGGGTGGCATACGAGCAGTACTTC
D: NA
size: once
V: TRBV6-1
J: TRBJ2-7

CDR3: CSASWGGNNQPQHF
DNA: TGCAGTGCTAGCTGGGGCGGTAACAATCAGCCCCAGCATTTT
D: NA
size: NA
V: TRBV20-1
J: TRBJ1-5

CDR3: CASSPRGTGFHEQYF
DNA: TGTGCCAGCAGCCCTCGGGGGACAGGGTTCCACGAGCAGTACTTC
D: TRBD1
size: NA
V: TRBV3-1
J: TRBJ2-7

CDR3: CASSKTGSSYNSPLHF
DNA: TGCGCCAGCAGCAAAACAGGGAGCTCCTATAATTCACCCCTCCACTTT
D: NA
size: few
V: TRBV5-1
J: TRBJ1-6

CDR3: CAGQQGSQETQYF
DNA: TGTGCCGGTCAACAGGGGAGCCAAGAGACCCAGTACTTC
D: TRBD1
size: NA
V: TRBV2
J: TRBJ2-5

CDR3: CASSLLAGESYEQYF
DNA: TGCGCCAGCAGCCTTCTCGCAGGGGAGTCCTACGAGCAGTACTTC
D: NA
size: few
V: TRBV4-3
J: TRBJ2-7

CDR3: CASSLGGRRGDGYTF
DNA: TGTGCCAGCAGTTTAGGGGGTAGAAGGGGGGATGGCTACACCTTC
D: NA
size: NA
V: TRBV12-3/TRBV12-4
J: TRBJ1-2

CDR3: CASSLEGSNAGEQYF
DNA: TGCGCCAGCAGCTTGGAGGGCTCGAATGCCGGCGAGCAGTACTTC
D: NA
size: NA
V: TRBV5-1
J: TRBJ2-7